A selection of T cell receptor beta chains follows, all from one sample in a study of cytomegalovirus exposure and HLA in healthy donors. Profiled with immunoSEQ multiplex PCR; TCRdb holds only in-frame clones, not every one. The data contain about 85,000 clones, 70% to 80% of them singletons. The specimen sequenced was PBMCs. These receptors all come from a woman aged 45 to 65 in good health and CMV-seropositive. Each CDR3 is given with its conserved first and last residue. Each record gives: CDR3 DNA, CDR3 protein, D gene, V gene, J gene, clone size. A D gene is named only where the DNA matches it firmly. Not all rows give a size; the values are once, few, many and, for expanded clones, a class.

DNA: TGTGCCAGCAGTGAGCAGGGGGCATCCTACGAGCAGTACTTC; CDR3: CASSEQGASYEQYF; D: TRBD1; V: TRBV27; J: TRBJ2-7; size: NA
DNA: TGTGCCAGCAGCCCCGGGACAGGGATATCACCCCTCCACTTT; CDR3: CASSPGTGISPLHF; D: TRBD1; V: TRBV5-4; J: TRBJ1-6; size: NA
DNA: TGTGCCAGCAGCGCCCGCGGAGTGCGGGCACTGAGGGGGGAGACCCAGTACTTC; CDR3: CASSARGVRALRGETQYF; D: NA; V: TRBV7-2; J: TRBJ2-5; size: few
DNA: TGTGCCAGCAGCCTCAGGGTGGCCGGGGCCAACGTCCTGACTTTC; CDR3: CASSLRVAGANVLTF; D: NA; V: TRBV21-1; J: TRBJ2-6; size: NA
DNA: TGTGCCTCGACGAGTCTCGGGACAGGGGGCGCCGCCGGGGAGCTGTTTTTT; CDR3: CASTSLGTGGAAGELFF; D: TRBD1; V: TRBV30; J: TRBJ2-2; size: NA
DNA: TGTGCCAGCAGTTACGGGACAGGTAGCACAGATACGCAGTATTTT; CDR3: CASSYGTGSTDTQYF; D: TRBD1; V: TRBV6-5; J: TRBJ2-3; size: NA
DNA: TGTGCCAGCAGCGTAAGCAGGGTTGGTGAGGGCTACACCTTC; CDR3: CASSVSRVGEGYTF; D: NA; V: TRBV9; J: TRBJ1-2; size: NA
DNA: TGCGCCAGCAGCCCTGGGGGCCCTGAAGCTTTCTTT; CDR3: CASSPGGPEAFF; D: NA; V: TRBV5-1; J: TRBJ1-1; size: NA
DNA: TGTGCCTCCTCCAGTCAGGGAAATCAGCCCCAGCATTTT; CDR3: CASSSQGNQPQHF; D: NA; V: TRBV30; J: TRBJ1-5; size: NA
DNA: TGTGCCAGCAGTGGTGGGAGAGGTGTTTACTCCTACAATGAGCAGTTCTTC; CDR3: CASSGGRGVYSYNEQFF; D: NA; V: TRBV25-1; J: TRBJ2-1; size: NA
DNA: TGTGCCAGCAGCTTTGGGCTACAGGGGGCGATTTACGATGAGCAGTTCTTC; CDR3: CASSFGLQGAIYDEQFF; D: TRBD1; V: TRBV7-9; J: TRBJ2-1; size: few
DNA: TGCGCCAGCAGCCAAGGGCCCCTAGCGGGGGCCTCCTACGAGCAGTACTTC; CDR3: CASSQGPLAGASYEQYF; D: TRBD2; V: TRBV4-1; J: TRBJ2-7; size: NA
DNA: TGTGCCAGCAGCTTAGCTCGAGGCGGAGTGAATCAGCCCCAGCATTTT; CDR3: CASSLARGGVNQPQHF; D: NA; V: TRBV7-9; J: TRBJ1-5; size: NA
DNA: TGCGCCAGCCGGAACAGGGGCCTCACTGAAGCTTTCTTT; CDR3: CASRNRGLTEAFF; D: TRBD1; V: TRBV4-1; J: TRBJ1-1; size: few
DNA: TGTGCCAGCAGGGACGTCGGACAGCCAAAGTTCTTC; CDR3: CASRDVGQPKFF; D: NA; V: TRBV6-1; J: TRBJ2-1; size: once
DNA: TGCGCCAGCAGTTCTGGGACTACAGAGACCCAGTACTTC; CDR3: CASSSGTTETQYF; D: TRBD2; V: TRBV10-1; J: TRBJ2-5; size: NA
DNA: TGTGCCAGCAGCCTCGGGGGGCGATTTTTTAATTCACCCCTCCACTTT; CDR3: CASSLGGRFFNSPLHF; D: NA; V: TRBV9; J: TRBJ1-6; size: NA
DNA: TGTGCCAGCAGCTTAGATCAGGGGGGTAGCGCCTCCTACAATGAGCAGTTCTTC; CDR3: CASSLDQGGSASYNEQFF; D: NA; V: TRBV11-3; J: TRBJ2-1; size: once
DNA: TGTGCCAGCACCCCCTGGGCGGGGAACAATGAGCAGTTCTTC; CDR3: CASTPWAGNNEQFF; D: NA; V: TRBV27; J: TRBJ2-1; size: few
DNA: TGTGCCAGTAATTTGGACAGCTACTATGGCTACACCTTC; CDR3: CASNLDSYYGYTF; D: NA; V: TRBV19; J: TRBJ1-2; size: few
DNA: TGTGCCAGCTCGGGGAACAACTATGGCTACACCTTC; CDR3: CASSGNNYGYTF; D: NA; V: TRBV5-6; J: TRBJ1-2; size: NA
DNA: TGTGCCAGCAGCTTAGAGCGGGACACGAGGAGGGGTAGCTACACCTTC; CDR3: CASSLERDTRRGSYTF; D: NA; V: TRBV7-8; J: TRBJ1-2; size: NA
DNA: TGTGCCAGCAGCCCCGGACTAGCGGCAGGCACAGATACGCAGTATTTT; CDR3: CASSPGLAAGTDTQYF; D: TRBD2; V: TRBV7-2; J: TRBJ2-3; size: NA
DNA: TGTGCCAGCAGTTTATCGGGGACTAGCGGGAGGGTCAGCAATGAGCAGTTCTTC; CDR3: CASSLSGTSGRVSNEQFF; D: TRBD2; V: TRBV27; J: TRBJ2-1; size: NA
DNA: TGTGCCAGCTCACCTCTCTCTGGGGCCAACGTCCTGACTTTC; CDR3: CASSPLSGANVLTF; D: NA; V: TRBV18; J: TRBJ2-6; size: NA
DNA: TGTGCCAGCAGCCCGTCCTACGGAGATACGCAGTATTTT; CDR3: CASSPSYGDTQYF; D: NA; V: TRBV7-2; J: TRBJ2-3; size: NA
DNA: TGTGCCAGTAGTCAGGGGTCCCCCTACGAGCAGTACTTC; CDR3: CASSQGSPYEQYF; D: NA; V: TRBV19; J: TRBJ2-7; size: NA
DNA: TGTGCCAGCAGCTGGACAGGGGTGGGCTATGGCTACACCTTC; CDR3: CASSWTGVGYGYTF; D: TRBD1; V: TRBV5-6; J: TRBJ1-2; size: NA
DNA: TGCGCCAGCAGCTTGTACCCTAGCGGGGCCGACGAGCAGTACTTC; CDR3: CASSLYPSGADEQYF; D: TRBD2; V: TRBV5-1; J: TRBJ2-7; size: NA
DNA: TGTGCCTGGAGTTCCAGGGGGAACACTGAAGCTTTCTTT; CDR3: CAWSSRGNTEAFF; D: NA; V: TRBV30; J: TRBJ1-1; size: NA
DNA: TGTGCCAGCGGGCTGGAGGGTCGGGGCTACACCTTC; CDR3: CASGLEGRGYTF; D: NA; V: TRBV2; J: TRBJ1-2; size: NA
DNA: TGTGCCAGCAGCGTAGGTCTAGCGGGAATCCCTAGCACAGATACGCAGTATTTT; CDR3: CASSVGLAGIPSTDTQYF; D: TRBD2; V: TRBV9; J: TRBJ2-3; size: few
DNA: TGTGCCAGCTCACCGGGACAGGGGCCGTACGAGCAGTACTTC; CDR3: CASSPGQGPYEQYF; D: TRBD1; V: TRBV18; J: TRBJ2-7; size: NA
DNA: TGTGCCATCCGCGGGAGCGGGGGGGCGTACAATGAGCAGTTCTTC; CDR3: CAIRGSGGAYNEQFF; D: TRBD2; V: TRBV10-3; J: TRBJ2-1; size: NA
DNA: TGCGCCAGCAGCCAAGATCCTGGGGAGGGTCAGCCCCAGCATTTT; CDR3: CASSQDPGEGQPQHF; D: NA; V: TRBV4-1; J: TRBJ1-5; size: NA
DNA: TGCGCCAGCAGCTTGGTAGGGGACACTGAAGCTTTCTTT; CDR3: CASSLVGDTEAFF; D: NA; V: TRBV5-1; J: TRBJ1-1; size: NA
DNA: TGTGCCAGCAACTTTAGCCCCACAGGCTTGAACACTGAAGCTTTCTTT; CDR3: CASNFSPTGLNTEAFF; D: NA; V: TRBV11-2; J: TRBJ1-1; size: NA